The 2 T cell receptor beta chains presented below share a single source sample, sequenced in a study of T cells expressing NK-cell markers. TCRdb re-called the 5' RACE reads, yielding one record per CDR3 amino acid sequence without DNA. This repertoire includes 550,000 to 600,000 distinct CDR3 sequences. Sequenced sample: blood T cells: a sorted CD56 or NKG2C T cell subset, CD4+ or CD8+ T cells, or bulk PBMC T cells (not recorded which). Receptor source: a man between 18 and 29 years old in good health.

The CDR3 loop reads CASAQGEKLFF. This chain links TRBV7-6 with TRBJ1-4; with no DNA, the TCRdb D assignment of TRBD1 cannot be verified. This CDR3 contains 11 residues. CDR1 is SGHVS, CDR2 FNYEAQ, per germline.

The J gene is TRBJ2-5, the V gene TRBV12-3 or TRBV12-4; lacking DNA, the TRBD1 call made by TCRdb goes unchecked. This CDR3 contains 15 residues. The CDR3 protein is CASSWQGEFTETQYF.